The 25 T cell receptor beta chains below were found in one sample sequenced in a study of T cell repertoires in cytomegalovirus infection. MiXCR was run by TCRdb on the reads, yielding one entry per CDR3 protein. The profile shows around 440,000 distinct CDR3 sequences, about 11% of them singletons. The sample comprised PBMCs. The receptor set was obtained from a human donor in good health (CMV status not recorded). Some clones in this sample may be carry-over from other donors' samples.

This clonotype was observed many times. V is TRBV12-3 or TRBV12-4 and J is TRBJ2-7; TRBD1 might be the D (8 bases). V was clipped by 6 bases and J by 0 bases, with 21 bases between them. The CDR3 loop spans 17 amino acids. The CDR3 protein is CASSPTAGDRSSYEQYF. The DNA for the CDR3 is TGTGCCAGCAGCCCGACGGCGGGGGACAGGAGCTCCTACGAGCAGTACTTC.

V is TRBV15 and J is TRBJ2-7; tentative D call: TRBD1 (6 bases). The germline CDR1 and CDR2 sequences are LNHNV and YYDKDF (reference sequence). V lost 2 bases and J 3 bases, leaving 11 bases between the germline ends. The CDR3 loop spans 14 amino acids. Written as DNA, the CDR3 is TGTGCCACCAGCAGATCCGGGACATTCTACGAGCAGTACTTC. Its translation: CATSRSGTFYEQYF.

This chain links TRBV5-5 with TRBJ2-7, with D possibly being TRBD1 (6 bases). The CDR3 runs 14 residues. Germline V gives CDR1 SGHKS, CDR2 YYEKEE (reference sequence). V lost 10 bases and J 3 bases, leaving 20 bases between the germline ends. CDR3 coding DNA: TGTGCCTGCTCTCGGGGAGCAGGGGACTACGAGCAGTACTTC. This translates into CACSRGAGDYEQYF.

The table lists this clonotype with many counts. This rearrangement joins TRBV7-2 to TRBJ2-7; no clear D. The CDR3 loop spans 15 amino acids. Per the germline V gene, CDR1 is SGHTA and CDR2 is FQGNSA. The V gene lost 3 bases and the J gene lost 6 bases, with 18 bases spanning the gap. The DNA of the CDR3 is TGTGCCAGCAGCTTGATAACGGCCGACACCTCCGAGCAGTACTTC. Protein product: CASSLITADTSEQYF.

This clonotype was seen at least ten times. This chain links TRBV7-9 with TRBJ2-3, with 10 bases aligning to TRBD2. CDR3 size: 18 residues. The V and J ends lost 5 bases and 5 bases, in that order; junction bases with no gene match: 16. Germline lookup yields CDR1 SEHNR and CDR2 FQNEAQ (reference sequence). CDR3 DNA sequence: TGTGCCAGCAGCCCCATCCTGGCTAGCGGGAGAACTGAAGATACGCAGTATTTT. Translating it yields CASSPILASGRTEDTQYF.

This clonotype has at least ten counts. V is TRBV6-6 and J is TRBJ2-7, with TRBD2 identical over 7 bases. CDR3 length: 14 residues. J gave up 2 bases and V 2 bases, and 3 bases lay outside the gene matches. The germline V gene encodes CDR1 MNHNY and CDR2 SVGAGI (reference sequence). The chain's CDR3 is CASSYRGSPYEQYF. CDR3 in DNA: TGTGCCAGCAGTTACCGCGGGAGCCCCTACGAGCAGTACTTC.

This clonotype was seen many times. The gene calls are TRBV2 and TRBJ2-3; 8 positions agree with TRBD2. V lost 6 bases, J lost 0 bases, and 5 bases stayed unmatched. Germline V lookup: CDR1 SNHLY, CDR2 FYNNEI. The CDR3 consists of 15 residues. The CDR3 is CASRGSGVSTDTQYF. The CDR3 coding sequence is TGTGCCAGCAGAGGTAGCGGGGTTAGCACAGATACGCAGTATTTT.

The chain uses TRBV13 and TRBJ2-4, with 10 bases aligning to TRBD1. The V gene's germline CDR1 is PRHDT and CDR2 FYEKMQ (reference sequence). The CDR3 is 16 residues long. The V gene end was trimmed by 5 bases and the J gene end by 0 bases; junction bases not matched to a gene: 4. The CDR3 sequence is CASSPTGGKAKNIQYF. For the CDR3, the DNA is TGTGCCAGCAGCCCGACAGGGGGCAAAGCCAAAAACATTCAGTACTTC. The variable domain in full, completed from reference TRBV13 and TRBJ2-4, reads AAGVIQSPRHLIKEKRETATLKCYPIPRHDTVYWYQQGPGQDPQFLISFYEKMQSDKGSIPDRFSAQQFSDYHSELNMSSLELGDSALYFCASSPTGGKAKNIQYFGAGTRLSVL.

At least ten counts were recorded for this clonotype. This chain links TRBV10-3 with TRBJ2-3; the D gene is possibly TRBD1 (5 bases). The V and J ends lost 6 bases and 4 bases respectively, with 23 bases between them. CDR1 is ENHRY, CDR2 SYGVKD, per germline. This CDR3 comprises 17 residues. The CDR3 loop reads CAISPQHRTGHADTQYF. CDR3 nucleotides: TGTGCCATCAGCCCCCAGCACAGGACCGGGCACGCAGATACGCAGTATTTT.

At least ten counts were recorded for this clonotype. The rearrangement links TRBV7-2 to TRBJ2-2; 9 bases match TRBD2. The trim removed 4 bases at V and 4 bases at J, leaving 4 bases unmatched. CDR1 and CDR2 from the germline V gene are SGHTA and FQGNSA. This CDR3 has 15 amino acids. CDR3 sequence: CASSSSTSGTGELFF. CDR3 nucleotides: TGTGCCAGCAGCTCCTCGACTAGCGGCACCGGGGAGCTGTTTTTT.

This chain uses TRBV27 with TRBJ2-7; D may match TRBD1 or TRBD2 (6 bases each). CDR3 size: 14 residues. Trimming stripped 3 bases from V and 5 bases from J, with 14 bases between. Germline V lookup: CDR1 MNHEY, CDR2 SMNVEV (reference sequence). CDR3 residues: CASSFGGRNNEQYF. As DNA, the CDR3 is TGTGCCAGCAGTTTTGGGGGGCGCAACAACGAGCAGTACTTC.

The table lists this clonotype with a few counts. V gene TRBV5-1 combines with J gene TRBJ2-1; 14 nucleotides agree with TRBD2. Germline CDR1 and CDR2: SGHRS and YFSETQ. CDR3 size: 15 residues. V dropped 7 bases and J dropped 8; count of bases not matched to a gene: 8. The CDR3, as DNA: TGCGCCAGCCGGGGGACTAGCGGGAGTTTCCATGAGCAGTTCTTC. It yields the protein CASRGTSGSFHEQFF.

This clonotype was seen ten or more times. The chain combines TRBV27 with TRBJ2-2, with TRBD1 matching over 7 bases. There are 16 residues in the CDR3. Germline V lookup: CDR1 MNHEY, CDR2 SMNVEV (reference sequence). V was pared by 6 bases and J by 5 bases, with 12 bases of the junction left unmatched. The CDR3 loop is CASSRDRAPGTGELFF. The DNA of the CDR3 is TGTGCCAGCAGCCGAGACAGGGCTCCGGGGACCGGGGAGCTGTTTTTT.

This clonotype was seen repeatedly, ten times or more. The rearrangement links TRBV20-1 to TRBJ1-4; TRBD1 agrees at 8 bases. With V trimmed by 6 bases and J by 3 bases, 9 bases remained unmatched. This CDR3 contains 15 residues. CDR1 is DFQATT, CDR2 SNEGSKA, per germline (reference sequence). CDR3 in amino acids: CSATDREESNEKLFF. The CDR3 nucleotides read TGCAGTGCCACGGACAGGGAAGAGTCTAATGAAAAACTGTTTTTT.

This clonotype has at least ten counts. This chain uses TRBV7-2 with TRBJ2-3; TRBD1 matches 10 bases. The CDR3 is made up of 16 amino acids. Germline V lookup: CDR1 SGHTA, CDR2 FQGNSA. Losses at the gene ends were 4 bases for V and 8 bases for J; bases not matched to a gene: 12. DNA of the CDR3: TGTGCCAGCAGCTCCCGGGACAGGAGGGACAGGGGTACGCAGTATTTT. Translation: CASSSRDRRDRGTQYF.

A remark on this clonotype: A much bigger clone sits one base away, suggesting this may be a read error. The gene calls are TRBV12-3 or TRBV12-4 and TRBJ2-1; 10 bases are shared with TRBD2. The CDR3 is made up of 15 amino acids. This CDR3 is CARSLRSGGANEQFF. In nucleotides, the CDR3 is TGTGCCAGAAGTTTAAGAAGCGGGGGGGCAAATGAGCAGTTCTTC.

This clonotype has a count of ten or more. This chain connects TRBV4-1 to TRBJ2-7; 9 bases are shared with TRBD1. J was trimmed by 2 bases and V by 3 bases; bases with no gene match: 5. This CDR3 comprises 15 residues. CDR1 and CDR2 (germline): MGHRA, YSYEKL. The CDR3 loop reads CASSQRQGDAYEQYF. CDR3 sequence (DNA): TGCGCCAGCAGCCAGCGACAGGGGGACGCCTACGAGCAGTACTTC.

V is TRBV28 and J is TRBJ2-1; D unresolved. There are 12 residues in the CDR3. V was cut by 4 bases and J by 10 bases, with 11 bases left in between. CDR1 and CDR2 (germline): MDHEN, SYDVKM. The chain's CDR3 is CASSSAFGEQFF. DNA of the CDR3: TGTGCCAGCAGTTCCGCTTTCGGGGAGCAGTTCTTC.

This clonotype was seen repeatedly, ten times or more. The chain recombines TRBV3-1 with TRBJ1-5, with 9 bases that match TRBD1. The CDR3 extends over 14 amino acids. Germline V gives CDR1 LGHDT, CDR2 YNNKEL (reference sequence). V shed 6 bases, J shed 7 bases, and the junction held 7 bases outside the gene matches. The CDR3 loop is CASSQPGQGQPQHF. The CDR3 DNA sequence: TGTGCCAGCAGTCAACCGGGACAGGGCCAGCCCCAGCATTTT. The full variable domain, with the rest looked up from reference TRBV3-1 and TRBJ1-5, is DTAVSQTPKYLVTQMGNDKSIKCEQNLGHDTMYWYKQDSKKFLKIMFSYNNKELIINETVPNRFSPKSPDKAHLNLHINSLELGDSAVYFCASSQPGQGQPQHFGDGTRLSIL.

This clonotype came up many times. The chain links TRBV12-3 or TRBV12-4 to TRBJ2-5, with D tentatively TRBD2 (7 bases). Trimming left V 7 bases short and J 2 bases short, with 20 bases between. This CDR3 is 16 amino acids long. This chain's CDR3 is CASTFSWEGQQETQYF. CDR3 DNA sequence: TGTGCCAGCACCTTCTCGTGGGAGGGACAACAAGAGACCCAGTACTTC.

V is TRBV28 and J is TRBJ2-3, with TRBD2 matching over 12 bases. Germline trimming cut 1 base from V and 2 bases from J; bases unmatched to any gene: 4. This CDR3 is 17 amino acids long. The germline CDR1 and CDR2 sequences are MDHEN and SYDVKM. CDR3 bases: TGTGCCAGCAGTTTATTACGACTAGCGGGAGTCACAGATACGCAGTATTTT. Amino acids: CASSLLRLAGVTDTQYF.

The table lists this clonotype with many counts. The chain recombines TRBV5-6 with TRBJ2-6; perhaps TRBD1 as D (7 bases). Germline V gene lookup returns CDR1 SGHDT and CDR2 YYEEEE. The CDR3 spans 17 residues. V lost 8 bases and J lost 0, with 18 bases in between. This CDR3 reads CASAGTDDFSGANVLTF. The CDR3, as DNA: TGTGCCAGTGCGGGGACAGATGATTTCTCTGGGGCCAACGTCCTGACTTTC.

This clonotype was detected a few times. The rearrangement joins TRBV29-1 to TRBJ1-1; D remains ambiguous. The V end lost 4 bases, the J end lost 1 base, and 10 bases lay between the germline ends. The germline V gene encodes CDR1 SQVTM and CDR2 ANQGSEA. The CDR3 runs 13 residues. CDR3 loop: CSVVRQANTEAFF. The CDR3 nucleotides read TGCAGCGTTGTCAGGCAGGCGAACACTGAAGCTTTCTTT. Using reference TRBV29-1 and TRBJ1-1 for the parts outside the CDR3, the full variable domain is SAVISQKPSRDICQRGTSLTIQCQVDSQVTMMFWYRQQPGQSLTLIATANQGSEATYESGFVIDKFPISRPNLTFSTLTVSNMSPEDSSIYLCSVVRQANTEAFFGQGTRLTVV.

The table lists this clonotype with many counts. The rearrangement joins TRBV4-1 to TRBJ1-1; no clear D. V dropped 5 bases and J dropped 7 bases, with 8 bases sitting between them. The length of the CDR3 is 11 residues. CDR1 is MGHRA and CDR2 is YSYEKL in the germline V gene. CDR3 nucleotides: TGCGCCAGCAGCAAGAGAAATGAAGCTTTCTTT. This gives the protein CASSKRNEAFF.

This clonotype occurred many times. The rearrangement links TRBV7-2 to TRBJ2-1, with TRBD2 as a possible D gene (5 bases). Trimming took 4 bases from V and 11 from J, leaving 9 bases between them. Germline loops: CDR1 SGHTA, CDR2 FQGNSA. The CDR3 is 11 residues long. CDR3 DNA sequence: TGTGCCAGCAGCTCGGACTTCCAGCAGTTCTTC. Translated: CASSSDFQQFF.